Below are 18 T cell receptor beta chains sequenced from a single sample in a study of T-cell memory formation after mild COVID-19. Each CDR3 protein is one row after TCRdb ran MiXCR on the 5' RACE reads. The sample lists approximately 150,000 distinct CDR3 sequences, less than 20% seen once, with 2% to 2.5% in the top ten. Sequences were obtained from PBMCs or a T cell subset sorted from them (not recorded which). Source of these receptors: an adult woman who had mild COVID-19 (a few samples of this study predate the infection). Cell type and time point are not known.

The chain links TRBV12-3 or TRBV12-4 to TRBJ1-1; TRBD1 agrees at 8 bases. V shed 6 bases and J 10 bases; nucleotides not matched to a gene: 7. The CDR3 is 12 amino acids. The CDR3 nucleotides read TGTGCCAGCAGCCTCACAGGGGGTACAGCTTTCTTT. Its protein product is CASSLTGGTAFF.

DNA of the CDR3: TGTGCCAGCAGCTTAGTAGGTCATCTCCACAATGAGCAGTTCTTC. This sequence encodes CASSLVGHLHNEQFF. The V and J genes are TRBV7-3 and TRBJ2-1; D gene uncertain. The CDR3 is 15 amino acids. V gave up 2 bases and J gave up 5 bases, with 13 bases separating them. CDR1 and CDR2 from the germline V gene are SGHTA and FQGTGA. Drawing the rest from reference TRBV7-3 and TRBJ2-1, the complete variable domain is GAGVSQTPSNKVTEKGKYVELRCDPISGHTALYWYRQSLGQGPEFLIYFQGTGAADDSGLPNDRFFAVRPEGSVSTLKIQRTERGDSAVYLCASSLVGHLHNEQFFGPGTRLTVL.

This clonotype showed up just once. This sequence joins TRBV2 and TRBJ1-5; TRBD1 might be the D (5 bases). V gave up 5 bases and J gave up 7 bases, with 9 bases separating them. Germline CDR1 is SNHLY and CDR2 is FYNNEI. This CDR3 comprises 12 residues. CDR3 protein: CASSSGTQPQHF. The CDR3 DNA follows: TGTGCCAGCAGTTCAGGGACGCAGCCCCAGCATTTT.

This chain joins TRBV6-5 and TRBJ1-1, with a tentative D call TRBD1 (6 bases). Trimming stripped 3 bases from V and 1 base from J, with 18 bases between. This CDR3 has 17 residues. Germline loops: CDR1 MNHEY, CDR2 SVGAGI. The CDR3 here is CASSYGGTGIQNTEAFF. The CDR3 coding sequence is TGTGCCAGCAGTTATGGTGGAACAGGGATACAGAACACTGAAGCTTTCTTT.

There are a few counts of this clonotype. CDR3 coding DNA: TGCGCCAGCAGCGTAGGACAGGGGATAAACTACGAGCAGTACTTC. Encoded protein: CASSVGQGINYEQYF. V and J are TRBV5-1 and TRBJ2-7; 9 bases match TRBD1. From germline, CDR1 is SGHRS and CDR2 YFSETQ. V gave up 4 bases and J gave up 3 bases; unmatched junction bases: 8. This CDR3 is built from 15 residues.

V is TRBV5-1 and J is TRBJ2-7; TRBD2 matches 11 bases. With V trimmed by 4 bases and J by 7 bases, 7 bases remained unmatched. Germline CDR1 and CDR2: SGHRS and YFSETQ. The CDR3 loop spans 14 amino acids. CDR3 amino acids: CASSPGTSGFEQYF. CDR3 in DNA: TGCGCCAGCAGCCCCGGGACTAGCGGATTTGAGCAGTACTTC.

This clonotype was seen more than once but under ten times. This chain connects TRBV11-3 to TRBJ2-7, with D uncertain. Germline-derived CDR1 and CDR2 are SGHNT and YENEEA. This CDR3 is 14 amino acids long. Trimming pared 3 bases from V and 2 bases from J, leaving 11 bases between. CDR3 nucleotide sequence: TGTGCCAGCAGCTTGGTCGCCGGAACCTACGAGCAGTACTTC. Encoded protein: CASSLVAGTYEQYF.

The V gene is TRBV6-1, the J gene TRBJ2-3, with 11 bases that match TRBD2. CDR3 length: 18 residues. From germline, CDR1 is MNHNS and CDR2 SASEGT. V shed 2 bases and J 6 bases; nucleotides not matched to a gene: 13. CDR3 loop: CASSESGTSGSTRDTQYF. The DNA of the CDR3 is TGTGCCAGCAGTGAATCGGGGACTAGCGGCTCCACCAGGGATACGCAGTATTTT.

This rearrangement joins TRBV5-4 to TRBJ1-2; TRBD1 matches 12 bases. V shed 4 bases, J shed 8 bases, and the junction held 15 bases outside the gene matches. This CDR3 has 17 amino acids. Germline V gene sequence: CDR1 SGHNT, CDR2 YYREEE (reference sequence). CDR3 amino acids: CASSLWDRGRRGEGYTF. In DNA form, the CDR3 reads TGTGCCAGCAGCCTCTGGGACAGGGGGCGACGGGGGGAAGGCTACACCTTC.

This clonotype appeared a few times. The V and J genes are TRBV29-1 and TRBJ1-2; D unclear. V was trimmed by 3 bases and J by 2 bases, leaving 4 bases between them. The CDR3 runs 11 residues. The V gene's germline CDR1 is SQVTM and CDR2 ANQGSEA. This CDR3 reads CSVDANYGYTF. As DNA, the CDR3 is TGCAGCGTTGACGCAAACTATGGCTACACCTTC.

This chain connects TRBV5-5 to TRBJ2-2; 8 bases are shared with TRBD1. Germline-derived CDR1 and CDR2 are SGHKS and YYEKEE (reference sequence). V dropped 4 bases and J dropped 4; count of bases not matched to a gene: 9. This CDR3 is 16 amino acids long. The CDR3: CASSEIDRGRTGELFF. CDR3 nucleotide sequence: TGTGCCAGCAGCGAGATCGACAGGGGACGCACCGGGGAGCTGTTTTTT. The variable domain in full, completed from reference TRBV5-5 and TRBJ2-2, reads DAGVTQSPTHLIKTRGQQVTLRCSPISGHKSVSWYQQVLGQGPQFIFQYYEKEERGRGNFPDRFSARQFPNYSSELNVNALLLGDSALYLCASSEIDRGRTGELFFGEGSRLTVL.

This clonotype was detected ten times or more. This sequence joins TRBV4-2 and TRBJ2-7; D perhaps matches TRBD1 (5 bases). This CDR3 has 12 residues. V was clipped by 0 bases and J by 6 bases, with 6 bases between them. The germline gives CDR1 LGHNA, CDR2 YNFKEQ. The CDR3 loop reads CASSQDRGEQYF. As DNA, the CDR3 is TGTGCCAGCAGCCAAGATAGGGGCGAGCAGTACTTC.

This sequence joins TRBV12-3 or TRBV12-4 and TRBJ1-5, with D perhaps matching TRBD1 (6 bases). Trimming removed 7 bases at V and 0 bases at J, with 13 bases between. This CDR3 has 15 residues. CDR3 nucleotide sequence: TGTGCCAGCACCGATGGACAGTATAGCAATCAGCCCCAGCATTTT. Amino acid sequence: CASTDGQYSNQPQHF.

DNA for the CDR3: TGCGCCAGCAGCCTCAGACAGGCCAACACCGGGGAGCTGTTTTTT. Its protein is CASSLRQANTGELFF. The chain links TRBV5-1 to TRBJ2-2; the D gene is possibly TRBD1 (6 bases). The germline V gene encodes CDR1 SGHRS and CDR2 YFSETQ. The CDR3 totals 15 residues. Between the trimmed V and J ends, which lost 4 bases and 2 bases, there was a span of 12 bases.

This clonotype has only a few counts. The J gene is TRBJ2-5, the V gene TRBV5-4; tentatively, D is TRBD2 (6 bases). Germline V gene sequence: CDR1 SGHNT, CDR2 YYREEE (reference sequence). The CDR3 runs 14 residues. V was clipped by 0 bases and J by 5 bases, with 11 bases between them. In DNA, the CDR3 is TGTGCCAGCAGCTTGGGGTTAGCGGCGGAGACCCAGTACTTC. It specifies CASSLGLAAETQYF.

The rearrangement links TRBV29-1 to TRBJ2-1; TRBD2 matches 8 bases. J lost 14 bases, V lost 0 bases, and 12 bases had no gene match. CDR3 size: 14 residues. Germline-derived CDR1 and CDR2 are SQVTM and ANQGSEA. The CDR3 loop reads CSVEDLGRSGSEFF. In nucleotides, the CDR3 is TGCAGCGTTGAAGATCTCGGACGGAGCGGGAGCGAGTTCTTC.

This chain connects TRBV30 to TRBJ2-3; D may be TRBD2 (5 bases). CDR1 is GTSNPN and CDR2 is SVGIG in the germline V gene (reference sequence). The CDR3 spans 15 residues. V dropped 2 bases and J dropped 3 bases, with 15 bases sitting between them. The CDR3 here is CAWSPGRGSTDTQYF. The CDR3 coding sequence is TGTGCCTGGAGTCCCGGACGGGGATCAACAGATACGCAGTATTTT.

This chain links TRBV5-1 with TRBJ2-5; 10 bases are shared with TRBD1. Germline CDR1 SGHRS, CDR2 YFSETQ. This CDR3 has 14 residues. J gave up 3 bases and V 2 bases, and 1 base lay outside the gene matches. The CDR3, as DNA: TGCGCCAGCAGCTTCGGGACAGGGGAAGAGACCCAGTACTTC. Residues: CASSFGTGEETQYF.